Sequencing of this TCR beta chain was carried out in a study of control samples from healthy donors and cancer patients. Profiled with immunoSEQ multiplex PCR; TCRdb holds only in-frame clones, not every one. The repertoire holds about 120,000 clones, with roughly 88% as singletons. This CDR3 has 13 amino acids. The V end was cut by 2 bases, the J end by 7 bases, with 11 bases between. CDR1 is KGHSH and CDR2 is LQKENI in the germline V gene. The clonotype comes from a man between 35 and 55 years old in good health. The chain couples TRBV18 to TRBJ2-5; D call uncertain. Sequenced material: blood. Here the CDR3 DNA reads TGTGCCAGCTCACCAACCTCGGACGGGACCCAGTACTTC. This sequence encodes CASSPTSDGTQYF.